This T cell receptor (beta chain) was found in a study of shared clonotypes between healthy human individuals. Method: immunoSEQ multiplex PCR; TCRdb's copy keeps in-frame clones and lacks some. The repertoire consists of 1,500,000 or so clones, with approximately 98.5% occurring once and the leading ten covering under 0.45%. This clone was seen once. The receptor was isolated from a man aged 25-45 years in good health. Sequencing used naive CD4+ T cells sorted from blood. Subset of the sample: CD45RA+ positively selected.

The CDR3 nucleotides are TGTGCCAGCAGCGTTCTCCCCCGACAGGGGGGTGAGCAGTTCTTC. It is translated as CASSVLPRQGGEQFF. This chain uses TRBV9 with TRBJ2-1; 9 bases are a match to TRBD1. The CDR3 contains 15 residues. CDR1 and CDR2 from the germline V gene are SGDLS and YYNGEE. V was clipped by 2 bases and J by 9 bases; unmatched bases: 9.